This TCR beta chain stems from a study of T cells in localized non-small cell lung cancer. Study-level points and caveats: Sequencing was restricted to one tumor region; therefore, heterogeneity remains possible.

In regard to this clone: Its antigen is unknown.

The CDR3 length is 17 residues. The germline V gene encodes CDR1 SGHTA and CDR2 FQGTGA. After removal of 1 base from V and 1 base from J, the junction contained 8 bases not matched to a gene. Produced via immunoSEQ multiplex PCR; TCRdb's table is partial and in-frame only. The repertoire includes 28,000 or so clones, 85% to 95% of them detected once, and 4.2% sits in the top ten. This material consisted of peripheral blood, taken before any cancer treatment. The sequence came from an older female donor with stage II squamous cell lung carcinoma. The chain uses TRBV7-3 and TRBJ2-5, with TRBD1 matching 8 bases. The CDR3 sequence: CASSLRAGGETQETQYF. In nucleotides, the CDR3 is TGTGCCAGCAGCTTAAGGGCAGGGGGCGAGACCCAAGAGACCCAGTACTTC.